These 14 T cell receptor beta chains came from one sample sequenced in a study of regulatory T cells in long-lasting Graves disease. In building TCR beta libraries, iRepertoire HTBI primers were used together with Arm-PCR of CDR3 regions. MiXCR, run by TCRdb on the multiplex PCR reads, gives a single entry per CDR3 protein. The repertoire holds about half a million distinct CDR3 sequences, with about 11% as singletons. Time point specified: newly diagnosed GD, antithyroid drugs for less than 3 months. Following extraction of RNA from PBMCs, that RNA was used to make the TCR library. This sample was also put to use in a study of T cells in Graves' hyperthyroidism and ophthalmopathy.

This material consisted of peripheral blood mononuclear cells (PBMCs), taken at new diagnosis, from a patient treated with antithyroid drugs. These receptors originate from a woman under 40 with Graves disease.

This clonotype has ten or more counts. This chain uses TRBV3-1 with TRBJ2-5, with D possibly being TRBD1 or TRBD2 (5 bases each). Germline-derived CDR1 and CDR2 are LGHDT and YNNKEL (reference sequence). The CDR3 loop spans 16 amino acids. The V end was cut by 4 bases, the J end by 5 bases, with 20 bases between. The CDR3 DNA is TGTGCCAGCAGCCGTTCCTCGGGACCGGTAGCTGAGACCCAGTACTTC. Its translation: CASSRSSGPVAETQYF.

This clonotype was seen many times. The genes are TRBV18 and TRBJ1-1; D is unresolved. This CDR3 is built from 13 residues. Trimming removed 4 bases from V and 4 bases from J, with 10 bases in between. Germline V lookup: CDR1 KGHSH, CDR2 LQKENI. The CDR3 bases are TGTGCCAGCTCACTTAGCCAAAGCACTGAAGCTTTCTTT. It translates to CASSLSQSTEAFF.

This clonotype was detected a few times. The chain couples TRBV20-1 to TRBJ1-6; D call uncertain. The CDR3 totals 13 residues. CDR1 and CDR2 (germline): DFQATT, SNEGSKA (reference sequence). V was cut by 3 bases and J by 6 bases, with 9 bases left in between. CDR3 DNA: TGCAGTGCTAGCAACAAACTTAATTCACCCCTCCACTTT. Its protein product is CSASNKLNSPLHF.

This clonotype was seen repeatedly, ten times or more. The chain joins TRBV15 to TRBJ2-7, with 9 nucleotides matching TRBD1. CDR1 and CDR2 (germline): LNHNV, YYDKDF (reference sequence). This CDR3 has 15 residues. The V and J ends lost 1 base and 2 bases, in that order; junction bases with no gene match: 3. CDR3: CATSRVQGAAYEQYF. The CDR3 coding sequence is TGTGCCACCAGCAGAGTACAGGGGGCTGCCTACGAGCAGTACTTC.

This clonotype was counted ten times or more. This rearrangement joins TRBV13 to TRBJ2-7; 10 nucleotides align to TRBD1. Germline CDR1 PRHDT, CDR2 FYEKMQ (reference sequence). This CDR3 spans 14 amino acids. V was pared by 5 bases and J by 7 bases, with 8 bases of the junction left unmatched. The CDR3, as DNA: TGTGCCAGCAGCACCCGGACAGGGGGAGAGGAGCAGTACTTC. Encoded protein: CASSTRTGGEEQYF.

This clonotype was detected ten times or more. Here the CDR3 DNA reads TGCGCCAGCAGCTTGGGGCAGCTTCAAGAGACCCAGTACTTC. Translation gives CASSLGQLQETQYF. The chain recombines TRBV5-1 with TRBJ2-5; D unresolved. The V end lost 0 bases, the J end lost 2 bases, and 8 bases lay between the germline ends. The CDR3 length is 14 residues. Germline V lookup: CDR1 SGHRS, CDR2 YFSETQ.

A remark on this clonotype: This likely came from a read error, as a far larger clone is one base away. The gene calls are TRBV3-1 and TRBJ1-5, with TRBD1 matching over 10 bases. In germline, CDR1 is LGHDT, CDR2 YNNKEL (reference sequence). This CDR3 contains 14 residues. V dropped 6 bases and J dropped 3; count of bases not matched to a gene: 2. CDR3 protein: CASSGTGDNQPQHF. The CDR3 DNA sequence: TGTGCCAGCAGTGGGACAGGGGACAATCAGCCCCAGCATTTT.

This clonotype turned up a few times. This chain uses TRBV7-9 with TRBJ2-7; D perhaps matches TRBD2 (6 bases). Deletions cut 2 bases from V and 1 base from J, with 15 bases between. CDR3 length: 16 residues. Germline V CDR1 and CDR2: SEHNR, FQNEAQ (reference sequence). The CDR3 DNA follows: TGTGCCAGCAGCTTAAGCGGGCCGGGCACGTCCTACGAGCAGTACTTC. Its protein product is CASSLSGPGTSYEQYF. Looking up the rest from reference TRBV7-9 and TRBJ2-7 gives the full variable domain: DTGVSQNPRHKITKRGQNVTFRCDPISEHNRLYWYRQTLGQGPEFLTYFQNEAQLEKSRLLSDRFSAERPKGSFSTLEIQRTEQGDSAMYLCASSLSGPGTSYEQYFGPGTRLTVT.

This clonotype was counted at least ten times. The chain links TRBV28 to TRBJ2-7; D remains ambiguous. Trimming stripped 4 bases from V and 2 bases from J, with 15 bases between. Germline V CDR1 and CDR2: MDHEN, SYDVKM. The CDR3 is 15 amino acids. The CDR3 coding sequence is TGTGCCAGCAGTTCCTTTAGGGCCAATACCTACGAGCAGTACTTC. It encodes CASSSFRANTYEQYF.

The sample holds many counts of this clonotype. The V call is TRBV11-2, the J call TRBJ2-3, with D perhaps being TRBD1 or TRBD2 (5 bases each). Looked up from germline, CDR1 is SGHAT and CDR2 is FQNNGV. The CDR3 extends over 18 amino acids. V was shortened by 2 bases and J by 2 bases, with 20 bases between the two germline ends. The CDR3 reads CASSLRPSGTVTTDTQYF. The CDR3 DNA is TGTGCCAGCAGCTTACGGCCCTCGGGGACCGTGACCACAGATACGCAGTATTTT.

This clonotype has more than one count but fewer than ten. CDR3 sequence: CSLVGAEGGGSSYNEQFF. Here the CDR3 DNA reads TGCAGCCTCGTGGGGGCGGAAGGAGGTGGAAGCTCCTACAATGAGCAGTTCTTC. This sequence joins TRBV29-1 and TRBJ2-1; a weak D match, TRBD1 (6 bases). The ends were cut back, 8 bases at V and 0 bases at J, with 26 bases in the middle. Germline V gene data show CDR1 as SQVTM and CDR2 as ANQGSEA. The CDR3 is 18 residues long.

The chain combines TRBV12-3 or TRBV12-4 with TRBJ1-1; unclear D gene. The CDR3 contains 14 residues. The V and J ends lost 6 bases and 3 bases respectively, with 14 bases between them. CDR3 sequence (DNA): TGTGCCAGCAGCCCGCCCCGGGATGACACTGAAGCTTTCTTT. This translates into CASSPPRDDTEAFF.

The chain recombines TRBV11-3 with TRBJ2-7; D gene uncertain. Trimming shortened V by 1 base and J by 2 bases, and 9 bases separated the two germline ends. The CDR3 is 14 amino acids. CDR1 is SGHNT, CDR2 YENEEA, per germline. CDR3 loop: CASSLAETPYEQYF. The CDR3 DNA follows: TGTGCCAGCAGCTTAGCGGAAACCCCCTACGAGCAGTACTTC.

This clonotype was recorded at least ten times. The chain links TRBV11-3 to TRBJ2-1; D uncertain. CDR1 is SGHNT, CDR2 YENEEA, per germline. The CDR3 is 14 amino acids. Trimming took off 7 bases at V and 4 bases at J, with 14 bases between the two ends. CDR3 in amino acids: CASTPGNGYNEQFF. CDR3 DNA: TGTGCCAGCACCCCCGGTAATGGATACAATGAGCAGTTCTTC.